This TCR beta chain comes out of a study of cytomegalovirus exposure and HLA in healthy donors. On this clone itself: Its antigen is undetermined.

The germline CDR1 and CDR2 sequences are MRHNA and SNTAGT. Losses at the gene ends were 4 bases for V and 6 bases for J; bases not matched to a gene: 7. CDR3 length equals 15 residues. The PCR employed 60 Vbeta primers together with 13 Jbeta primers. Profiling relied on immunoSEQ multiplex PCR, and the TCRdb table lists in-frame clones only, not all of them. Of around 150,000 clones listed, 68% are singletons. Study-level findings and limits: Using the classifier, cytomegalovirus status was reportedly diagnosed with high specificity and sensitivity. An analysis done earlier found most TCR beta V segments productive about 87% or about 30% of the time.

This clonotype originated in a man in his fifties in good health and CMV-seronegative. The V and J genes are TRBV6-4 and TRBJ2-3, with 10 positions matching TRBD1. Material: PBMCs. In DNA form, the CDR3 reads TGTGCCAGCAGTGGACTTGGACAGGGGGTGGATACGCAGTATTTT. Translated: CASSGLGQGVDTQYF.